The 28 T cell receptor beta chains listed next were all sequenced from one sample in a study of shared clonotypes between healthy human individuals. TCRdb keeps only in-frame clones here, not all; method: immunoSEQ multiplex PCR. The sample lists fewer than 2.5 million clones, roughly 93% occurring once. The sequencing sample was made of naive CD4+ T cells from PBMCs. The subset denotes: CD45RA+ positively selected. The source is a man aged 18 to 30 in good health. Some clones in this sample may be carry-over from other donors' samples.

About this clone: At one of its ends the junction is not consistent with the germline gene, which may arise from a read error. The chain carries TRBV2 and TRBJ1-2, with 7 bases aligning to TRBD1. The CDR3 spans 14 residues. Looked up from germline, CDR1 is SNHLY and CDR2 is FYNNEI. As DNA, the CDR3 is TGTGACAGCAGTTTCGACAGGGACTCTGAGGGCTACACCTTC. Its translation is CDSSFDRDSEGYTF.

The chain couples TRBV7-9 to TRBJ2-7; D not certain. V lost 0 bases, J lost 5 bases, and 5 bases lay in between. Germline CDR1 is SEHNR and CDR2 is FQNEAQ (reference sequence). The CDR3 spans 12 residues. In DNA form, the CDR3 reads TGTGCCAGCAGCTTAGCGCAGGACGAGCAGTACTTC. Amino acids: CASSLAQDEQYF.

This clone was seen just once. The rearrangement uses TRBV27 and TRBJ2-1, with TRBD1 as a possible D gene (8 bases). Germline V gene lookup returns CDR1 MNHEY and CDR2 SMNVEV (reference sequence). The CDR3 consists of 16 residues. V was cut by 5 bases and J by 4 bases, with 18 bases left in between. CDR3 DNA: TGTGCCAGCAGTCCCTCGACAGGGGAGGGTTACAATGAGCAGTTCTTC. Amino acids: CASSPSTGEGYNEQFF.

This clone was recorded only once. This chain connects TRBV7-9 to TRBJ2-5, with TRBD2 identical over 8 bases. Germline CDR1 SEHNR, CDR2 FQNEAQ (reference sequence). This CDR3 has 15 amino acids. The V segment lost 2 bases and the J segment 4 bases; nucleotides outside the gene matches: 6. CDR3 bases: TGTGCCAGCAGCTTAACCGGGAGGGCCGGAGAGACCCAGTACTTC. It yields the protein CASSLTGRAGETQYF.

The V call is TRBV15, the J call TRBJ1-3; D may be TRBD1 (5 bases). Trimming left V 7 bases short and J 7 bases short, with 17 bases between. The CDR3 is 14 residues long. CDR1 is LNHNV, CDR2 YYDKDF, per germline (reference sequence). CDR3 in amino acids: CATTRGREGNTIYF. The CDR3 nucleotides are TGTGCCACCACTCGTGGCAGGGAGGGGAACACCATATATTTT. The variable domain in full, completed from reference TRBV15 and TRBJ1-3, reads DAMVIQNPRYQVTQFGKPVTLSCSQTLNHNVMYWYQQKSSQAPKLLFHYYDKDFNNEADTPDNFQSRRPNTSFCFLDIRSPGLGDTAMYLCATTRGREGNTIYFGEGSWLTVV.

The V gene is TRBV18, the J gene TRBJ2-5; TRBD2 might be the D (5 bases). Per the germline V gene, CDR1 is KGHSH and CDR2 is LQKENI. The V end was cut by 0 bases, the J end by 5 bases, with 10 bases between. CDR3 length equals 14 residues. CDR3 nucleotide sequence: TGTGCCAGCTCACCACCCCGCCCGGGGGAGACCCAGTACTTC. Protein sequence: CASSPPRPGETQYF.

In nucleotides, the CDR3 is TGTGCCAGCAGCTTGTCATTAGTCCTAAACGAGCAGTACTTC. As protein: CASSLSLVLNEQYF. The chain is built from TRBV5-6 and TRBJ2-7; D unresolved. Germline CDR1 SGHDT, CDR2 YYEEEE. This CDR3 is 14 amino acids long. The V end was cut by 1 base, the J end by 5 bases, with 13 bases between.

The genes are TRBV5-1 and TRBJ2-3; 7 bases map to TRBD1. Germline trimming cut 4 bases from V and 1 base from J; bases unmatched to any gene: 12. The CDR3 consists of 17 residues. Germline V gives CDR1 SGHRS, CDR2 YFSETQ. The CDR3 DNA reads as TGCGCCAGCAGCCCCGGGACAGCAACGAGGGGCACAGATACGCAGTATTTT. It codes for CASSPGTATRGTDTQYF.

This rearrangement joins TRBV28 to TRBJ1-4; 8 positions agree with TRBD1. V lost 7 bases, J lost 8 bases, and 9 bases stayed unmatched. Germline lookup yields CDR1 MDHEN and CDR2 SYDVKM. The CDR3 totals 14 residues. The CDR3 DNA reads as TGTGCCAGCACAGCAGGGGGCGCAGGGGAAAAACTGTTTTTT. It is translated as CASTAGGAGEKLFF. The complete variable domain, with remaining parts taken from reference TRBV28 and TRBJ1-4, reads DVKVTQSSRYLVKRTGEKVFLECVQDMDHENMFWYRQDPGLGLRLIYFSYDVKMKEKGDIPEGYSVSREKKERFSLILESASTNQTSMYLCASTAGGAGEKLFFGSGTQLSVL.

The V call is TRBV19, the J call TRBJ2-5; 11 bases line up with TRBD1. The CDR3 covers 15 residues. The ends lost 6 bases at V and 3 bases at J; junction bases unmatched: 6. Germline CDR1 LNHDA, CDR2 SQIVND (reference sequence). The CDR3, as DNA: TGTGCCAGTAGGGGGCCGGGACAGGGGGAAGAGACCCAGTACTTC. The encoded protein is CASRGPGQGEETQYF.

The CDR3 protein is CASARSEETQYF. The DNA of the CDR3 is TGTGCCAGCGCTCGCTCGGAGGAGACCCAGTACTTC. This chain uses TRBV7-9 with TRBJ2-5; no firm D call. CDR3 length: 12 amino acids. V dropped 8 bases and J dropped 5 bases, with 12 bases sitting between them. Germline CDR1 is SEHNR and CDR2 is FQNEAQ (reference sequence).

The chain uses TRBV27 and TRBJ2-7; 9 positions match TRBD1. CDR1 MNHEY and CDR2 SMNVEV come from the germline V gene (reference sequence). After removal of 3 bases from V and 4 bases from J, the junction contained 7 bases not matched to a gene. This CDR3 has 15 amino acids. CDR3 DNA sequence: TGTGCCAGCAGTTTCCGGACAGGGGAGACGTACGAGCAGTACTTC. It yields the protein CASSFRTGETYEQYF.

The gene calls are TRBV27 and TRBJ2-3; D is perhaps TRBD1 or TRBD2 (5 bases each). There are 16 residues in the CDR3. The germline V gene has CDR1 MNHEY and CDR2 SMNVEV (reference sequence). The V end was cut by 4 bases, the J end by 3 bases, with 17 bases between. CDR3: CASSSPRWGRTDTQYF. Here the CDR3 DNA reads TGTGCCAGCAGTTCCCCCCGTTGGGGGAGAACAGATACGCAGTATTTT.

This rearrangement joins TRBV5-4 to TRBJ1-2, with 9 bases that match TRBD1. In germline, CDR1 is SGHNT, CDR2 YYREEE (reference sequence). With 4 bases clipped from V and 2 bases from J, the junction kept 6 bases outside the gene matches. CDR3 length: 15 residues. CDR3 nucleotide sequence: TGTGCCAGCAGCCCCGGGACAGGGCCAAACTATGGCTACACCTTC. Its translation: CASSPGTGPNYGYTF.

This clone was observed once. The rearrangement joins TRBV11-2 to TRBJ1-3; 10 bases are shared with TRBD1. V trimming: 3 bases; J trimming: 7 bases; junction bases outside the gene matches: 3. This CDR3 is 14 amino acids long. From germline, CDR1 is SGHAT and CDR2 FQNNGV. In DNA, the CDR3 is TGTGCCAGCAGCTTTTTGGGACAGGGGAACACCATATATTTT. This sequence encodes CASSFLGQGNTIYF. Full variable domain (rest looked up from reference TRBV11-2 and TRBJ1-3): EAGVAQSPRYKIIEKRQSVAFWCNPISGHATLYWYQQILGQGPKLLIQFQNNGVVDDSQLPKDRFSAERLKGVDSTLKIQPAKLEDSAVYLCASSFLGQGNTIYFGEGSWLTVV.

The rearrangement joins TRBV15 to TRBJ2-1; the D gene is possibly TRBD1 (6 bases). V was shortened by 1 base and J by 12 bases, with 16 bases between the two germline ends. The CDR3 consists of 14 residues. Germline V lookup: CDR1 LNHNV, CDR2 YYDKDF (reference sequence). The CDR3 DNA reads TGTGCCACCAGCAGAGGACAGGCGGGCGTCACGCAGTTCTTC. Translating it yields CATSRGQAGVTQFF. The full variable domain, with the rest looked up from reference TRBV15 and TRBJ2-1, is DAMVIQNPRYQVTQFGKPVTLSCSQTLNHNVMYWYQQKSSQAPKLLFHYYDKDFNNEADTPDNFQSRRPNTSFCFLDIRSPGLGDTAMYLCATSRGQAGVTQFFGPGTRLTVL.

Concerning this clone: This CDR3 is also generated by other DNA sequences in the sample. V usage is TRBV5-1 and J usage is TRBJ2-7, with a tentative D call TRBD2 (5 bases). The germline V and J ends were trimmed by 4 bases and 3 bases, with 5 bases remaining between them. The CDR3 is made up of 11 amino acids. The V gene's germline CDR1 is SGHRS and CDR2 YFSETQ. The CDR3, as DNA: TGCGCCAGCAGCGGGAGCTACGAGCAGTACTTC. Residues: CASSGSYEQYF.

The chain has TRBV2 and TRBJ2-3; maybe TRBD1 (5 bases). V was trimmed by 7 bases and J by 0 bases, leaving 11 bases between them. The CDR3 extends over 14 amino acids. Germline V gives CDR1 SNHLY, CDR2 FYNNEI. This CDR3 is CASTSGLSTDTQYF. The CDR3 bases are TGTGCCAGCACCTCAGGGCTTAGCACAGATACGCAGTATTTT.

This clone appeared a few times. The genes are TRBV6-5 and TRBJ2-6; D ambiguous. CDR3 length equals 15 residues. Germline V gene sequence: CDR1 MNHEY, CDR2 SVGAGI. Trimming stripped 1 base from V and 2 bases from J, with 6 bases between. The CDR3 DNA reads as TGTGCCAGCAGTTACTTAGGGACTGGGGCCAACGTCCTGACTTTC. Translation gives CASSYLGTGANVLTF.

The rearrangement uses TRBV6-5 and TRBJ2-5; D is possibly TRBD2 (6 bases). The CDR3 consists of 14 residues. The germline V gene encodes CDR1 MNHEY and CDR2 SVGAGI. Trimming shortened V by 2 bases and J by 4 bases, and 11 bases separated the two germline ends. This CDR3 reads CASSYGGNGETQYF. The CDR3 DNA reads TGTGCCAGCAGTTACGGGGGGAACGGAGAGACCCAGTACTTC.

The CDR3 DNA is TGTGCCAGCAGTGAAGTGGGGGCTCACGGCACAGATACGCAGTATTTT. Amino acids: CASSEVGAHGTDTQYF. The J gene is TRBJ2-3, the V gene TRBV2, with D tentatively TRBD1 (6 bases). The germline gives CDR1 SNHLY, CDR2 FYNNEI. The CDR3 contains 16 residues. V was clipped by 1 base and J by 1 base, with 12 bases between them.

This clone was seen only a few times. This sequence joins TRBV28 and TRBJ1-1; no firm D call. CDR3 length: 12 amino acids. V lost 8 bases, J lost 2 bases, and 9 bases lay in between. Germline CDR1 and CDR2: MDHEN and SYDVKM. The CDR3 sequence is CASGPVNTEAFF. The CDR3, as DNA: TGTGCCAGCGGGCCAGTTAACACTGAAGCTTTCTTT. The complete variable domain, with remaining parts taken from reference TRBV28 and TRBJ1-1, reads DVKVTQSSRYLVKRTGEKVFLECVQDMDHENMFWYRQDPGLGLRLIYFSYDVKMKEKGDIPEGYSVSREKKERFSLILESASTNQTSMYLCASGPVNTEAFFGQGTRLTVV.

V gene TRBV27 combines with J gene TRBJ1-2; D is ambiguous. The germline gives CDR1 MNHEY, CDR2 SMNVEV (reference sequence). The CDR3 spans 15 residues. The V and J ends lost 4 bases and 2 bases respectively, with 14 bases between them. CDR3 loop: CASSSLAEKNYGYTF. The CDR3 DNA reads TGTGCCAGCAGTTCGTTGGCAGAAAAGAACTATGGCTACACCTTC.

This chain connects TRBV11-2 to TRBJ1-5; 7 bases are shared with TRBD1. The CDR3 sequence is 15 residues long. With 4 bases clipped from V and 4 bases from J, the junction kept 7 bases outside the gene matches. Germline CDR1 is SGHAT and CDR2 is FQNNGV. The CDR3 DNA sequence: TGTGCCAGCAGCTATCAAAGGGGGCCTAATCAGCCCCAGCATTTT. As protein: CASSYQRGPNQPQHF.

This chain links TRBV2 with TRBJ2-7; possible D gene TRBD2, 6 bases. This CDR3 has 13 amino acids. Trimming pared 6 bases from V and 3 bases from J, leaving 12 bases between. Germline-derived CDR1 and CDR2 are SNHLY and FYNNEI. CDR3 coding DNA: TGTGCCAGCAGCGCGGGACCCCTCTACGAGCAGTACTTC. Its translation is CASSAGPLYEQYF.

This chain's CDR3 is CASKGFALSTYEQYF. DNA of the CDR3: TGTGCCAGCAAGGGGTTCGCCCTTTCAACCTACGAGCAGTACTTC. The chain links TRBV27 to TRBJ2-7, with D tentatively TRBD1 (5 bases). The CDR3 consists of 15 residues. CDR1 is MNHEY, CDR2 SMNVEV, per germline (reference sequence). The germline V and J ends were trimmed by 7 bases and 2 bases, with 18 bases remaining between them.

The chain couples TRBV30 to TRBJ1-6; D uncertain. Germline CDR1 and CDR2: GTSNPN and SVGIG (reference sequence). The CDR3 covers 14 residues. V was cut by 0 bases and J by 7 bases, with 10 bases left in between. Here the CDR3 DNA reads TGTGCCTGGAGTGTCATGAGTGGGAATTCACCCCTCCACTTT. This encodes CAWSVMSGNSPLHF.

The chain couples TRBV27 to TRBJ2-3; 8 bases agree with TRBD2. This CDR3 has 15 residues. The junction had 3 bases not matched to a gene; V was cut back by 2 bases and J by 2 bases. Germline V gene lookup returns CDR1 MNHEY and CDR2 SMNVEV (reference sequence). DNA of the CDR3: TGTGCCAGCAGTTTAAAGCGGGAGCCCACAGATACGCAGTATTTT. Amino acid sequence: CASSLKREPTDTQYF.